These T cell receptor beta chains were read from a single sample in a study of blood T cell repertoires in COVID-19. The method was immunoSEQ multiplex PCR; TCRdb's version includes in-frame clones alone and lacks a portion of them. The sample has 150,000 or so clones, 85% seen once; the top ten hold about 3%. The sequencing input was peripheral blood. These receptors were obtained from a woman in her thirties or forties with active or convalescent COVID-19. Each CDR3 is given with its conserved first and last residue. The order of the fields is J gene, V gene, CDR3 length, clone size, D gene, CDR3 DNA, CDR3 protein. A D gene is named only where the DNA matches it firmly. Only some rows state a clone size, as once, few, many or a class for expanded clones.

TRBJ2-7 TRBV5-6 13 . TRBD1 TGTGCCAGCAGCTTGGACAGGGGGCTAGAGCAGTACTTC CASSLDRGLEQYF
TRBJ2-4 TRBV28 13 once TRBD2 TGTGCCAGCCTAAGCGGGGTCAAAAACATTCAGTACTTC CASLSGVKNIQYF
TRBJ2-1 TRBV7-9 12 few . TGTGCCAGCAGCTCTGGGACTCCCCCGGGGTTCTTC CASSSGTPPGFF
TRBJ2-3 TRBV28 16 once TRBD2 TGTGCCAGCCCCCCCGGGACGGGGGGTTACACAGATACGCAGTATTTT CASPPGTGGYTDTQYF
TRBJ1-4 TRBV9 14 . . TGTGCCAGCAGCGGGACAGACATGAATGAAAAACTGTTTTTT CASSGTDMNEKLFF
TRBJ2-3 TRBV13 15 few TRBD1 TGTGCCAGCAGCGGGGACAGTACTAGCACAGATACGCAGTATTTT CASSGDSTSTDTQYF
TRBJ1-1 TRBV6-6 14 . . TGTGCCAGCATCCGCGAAGGGGGGAACACTGAAGCTTTCTTT CASIREGGNTEAFF
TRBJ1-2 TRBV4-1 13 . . TGCGCCAGCAGCCGCGGGACTAACTATGGCTACACCTTC CASSRGTNYGYTF
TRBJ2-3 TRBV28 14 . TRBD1 TGTGCCAGCAGTTTAGACAGGGTCACAGATACGCAGTATTTT CASSLDRVTDTQYF
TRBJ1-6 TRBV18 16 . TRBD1 TGTGCCAGCTCACCTGGACAGGCCGATCTCAATTCACCCCTCCACTTT CASSPGQADLNSPLHF
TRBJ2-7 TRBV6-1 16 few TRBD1 TGTGCCAGCAGTGTCCGGACAGGGGGTTTCCCCTACGAGCAGTACTTC CASSVRTGGFPYEQYF
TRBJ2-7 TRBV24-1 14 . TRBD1 TGTGCCACCGCGGGGACAGGGGGTTCCTACGAGCAGTACTTC CATAGTGGSYEQYF
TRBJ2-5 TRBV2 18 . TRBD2 TGTGCCAGCAGGAAAACCGGGGCTAGCGGGGGGGTCCAAGAGACCCAGTACTTC CASRKTGASGGVQETQYF
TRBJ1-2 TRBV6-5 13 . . TGTGCTACAGCGGGCAGTTCTAACTATGGCTACACCTTC CATAGSSNYGYTF
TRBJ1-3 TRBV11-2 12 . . TGTGCCAGCAGCCTCCGCGTCGGCACCATATATTTT CASSLRVGTIYF
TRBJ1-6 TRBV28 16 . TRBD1 TGTGCCAGCAGTTCTGGGACAGACGTCTTTAATTCACCCCTCCACTTT CASSSGTDVFNSPLHF
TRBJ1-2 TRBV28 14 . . TGTGCCAGCAGCCCCCAGGGCTCTAACTATGGCTACACCTTC CASSPQGSNYGYTF
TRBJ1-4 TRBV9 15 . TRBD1 TGTGCCAGCAGCGCGACCGGGACAGGGAATGAAAAACTGTTTTTT CASSATGTGNEKLFF
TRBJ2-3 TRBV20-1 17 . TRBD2 TGCAGTGCTAGTACCCTCTTCGGCGGGGGGGCGGGAGATACGCAGTATTTT CSASTLFGGGAGDTQYF
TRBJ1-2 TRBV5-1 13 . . TGCGCCAGCAGCTGGGCCACGACCTATGGCTACACCTTC CASSWATTYGYTF
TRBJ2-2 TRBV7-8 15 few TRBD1 TGTGCCAGCAGCTTGGACAGGGGGGGAACCGGGGAGCTGTTTTTT CASSLDRGGTGELFF
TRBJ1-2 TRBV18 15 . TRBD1 TGTGCCAGCTCATTTACCCCGGGACAGCGGATCCCTTACACCTTC CASSFTPGQRIPYTF